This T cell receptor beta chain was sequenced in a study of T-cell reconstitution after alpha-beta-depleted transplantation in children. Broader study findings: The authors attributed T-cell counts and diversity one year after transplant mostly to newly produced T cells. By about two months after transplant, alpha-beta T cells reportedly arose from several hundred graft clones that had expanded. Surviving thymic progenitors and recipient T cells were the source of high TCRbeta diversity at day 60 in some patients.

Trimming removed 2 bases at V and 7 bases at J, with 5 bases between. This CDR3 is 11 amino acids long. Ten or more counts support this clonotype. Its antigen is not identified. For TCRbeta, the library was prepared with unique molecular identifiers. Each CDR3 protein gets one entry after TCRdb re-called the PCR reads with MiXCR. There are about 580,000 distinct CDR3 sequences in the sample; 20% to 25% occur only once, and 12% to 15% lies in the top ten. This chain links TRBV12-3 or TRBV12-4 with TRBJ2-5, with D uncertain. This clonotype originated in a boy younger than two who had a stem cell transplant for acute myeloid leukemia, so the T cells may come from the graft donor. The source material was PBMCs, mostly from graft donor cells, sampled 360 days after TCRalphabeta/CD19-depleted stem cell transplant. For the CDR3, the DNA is TGTGCCAGCAGTTTAAAGGGGACCCAGTACTTC. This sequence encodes CASSLKGTQYF.